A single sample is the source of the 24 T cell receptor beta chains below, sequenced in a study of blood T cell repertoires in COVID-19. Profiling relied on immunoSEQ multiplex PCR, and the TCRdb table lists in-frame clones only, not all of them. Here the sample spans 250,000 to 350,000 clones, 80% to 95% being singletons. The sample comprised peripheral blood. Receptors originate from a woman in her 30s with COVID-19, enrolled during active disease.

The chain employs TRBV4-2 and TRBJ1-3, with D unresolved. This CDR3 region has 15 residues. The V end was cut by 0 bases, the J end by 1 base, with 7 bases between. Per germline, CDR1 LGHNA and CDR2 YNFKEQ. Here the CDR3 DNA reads TGTGCCAGCAGCCAAGATTCGGGATCTGGAAACACCATATATTTT. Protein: CASSQDSGSGNTIYF.

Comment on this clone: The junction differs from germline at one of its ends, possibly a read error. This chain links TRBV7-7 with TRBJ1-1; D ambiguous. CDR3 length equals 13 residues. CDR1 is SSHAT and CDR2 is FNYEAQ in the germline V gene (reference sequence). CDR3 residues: CASSSQVNTEAFF. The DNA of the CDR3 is TGTGCTAGCAGCTCCCAGGTGAACACTGAAGCTTTCTTT.

CDR3 DNA: TGTGCCAGCAGCCCCCGTCGAGCCCCCTACGAGCAGTACTTC. Protein: CASSPRRAPYEQYF. V and J are TRBV11-3 and TRBJ2-7, with D hard to call. The CDR3 is 14 amino acids. Trimming cost V 5 bases and J 2 bases, with 13 bases left between them. Per germline, CDR1 SGHNT and CDR2 YENEEA. The whole variable domain, remainder taken from reference TRBV11-3 and TRBJ2-7, is EAGVVQSPRYKIIEKKQPVAFWCNPISGHNTLYWYLQNLGQGPELLIRYENEEAVDDSQLPKDRFSAERLKGVDSTLKIQPAELGDSAVYLCASSPRRAPYEQYFGPGTRLTVT.

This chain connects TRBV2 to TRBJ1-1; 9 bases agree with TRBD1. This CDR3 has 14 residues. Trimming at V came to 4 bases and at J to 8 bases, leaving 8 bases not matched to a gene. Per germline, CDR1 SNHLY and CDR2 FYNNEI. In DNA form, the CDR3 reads TGTGCCAGCAGTGGGGACAGGGTTGGGAAGGAAGCTTTCTTT. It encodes CASSGDRVGKEAFF.

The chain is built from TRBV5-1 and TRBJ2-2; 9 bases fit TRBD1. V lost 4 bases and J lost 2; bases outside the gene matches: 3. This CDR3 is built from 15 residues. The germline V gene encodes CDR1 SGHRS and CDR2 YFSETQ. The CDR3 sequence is CASSPGQGNTGELFF. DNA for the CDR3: TGCGCCAGCAGCCCGGGACAGGGCAACACCGGGGAGCTGTTTTTT.

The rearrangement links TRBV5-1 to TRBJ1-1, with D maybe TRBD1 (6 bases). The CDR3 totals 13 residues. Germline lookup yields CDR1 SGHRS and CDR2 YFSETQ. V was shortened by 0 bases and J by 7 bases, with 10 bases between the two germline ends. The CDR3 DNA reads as TGCGCCAGCAGCTTGGCCATAGGGGGTGAAGCTTTCTTT. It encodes CASSLAIGGEAFF.

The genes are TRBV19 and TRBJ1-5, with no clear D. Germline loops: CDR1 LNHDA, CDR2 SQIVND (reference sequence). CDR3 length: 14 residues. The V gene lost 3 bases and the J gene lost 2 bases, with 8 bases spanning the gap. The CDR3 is CASSIRSGNQPQHF. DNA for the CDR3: TGTGCCAGTAGTATCCGTTCTGGCAATCAGCCCCAGCATTTT.

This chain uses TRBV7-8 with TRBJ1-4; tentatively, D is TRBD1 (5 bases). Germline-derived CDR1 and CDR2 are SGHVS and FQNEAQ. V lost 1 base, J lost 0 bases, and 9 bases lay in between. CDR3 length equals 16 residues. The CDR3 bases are TGTGCCAGCAGCTTAGAATCGGGGGCAACTAATGAAAAACTGTTTTTT. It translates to CASSLESGATNEKLFF.

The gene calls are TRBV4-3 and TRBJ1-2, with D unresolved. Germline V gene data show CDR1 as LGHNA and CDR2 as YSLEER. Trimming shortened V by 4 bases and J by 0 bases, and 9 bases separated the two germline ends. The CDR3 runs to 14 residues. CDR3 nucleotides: TGCGCCAGCAGCCGGGGAGGCGCTAACTATGGCTACACCTTC. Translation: CASSRGGANYGYTF.

CDR3 bases: TGTGCCACCAGCAGAGATCGCGGCAGCCAAGAGACCCAGTACTTC. Encoded protein: CATSRDRGSQETQYF. The chain joins TRBV15 to TRBJ2-5; D is unclear. This CDR3 has 15 amino acids. The V gene's germline CDR1 is LNHNV and CDR2 YYDKDF (reference sequence). V dropped 0 bases and J dropped 1 base, with 9 bases sitting between them.

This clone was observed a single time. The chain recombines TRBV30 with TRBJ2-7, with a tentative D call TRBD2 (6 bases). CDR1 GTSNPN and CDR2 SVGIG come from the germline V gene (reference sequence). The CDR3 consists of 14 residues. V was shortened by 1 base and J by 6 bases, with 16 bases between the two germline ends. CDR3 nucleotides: TGTGCCTGGAGTGGGACGGGGGTCTGGGGCGAGCAGTACTTC. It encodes CAWSGTGVWGEQYF.

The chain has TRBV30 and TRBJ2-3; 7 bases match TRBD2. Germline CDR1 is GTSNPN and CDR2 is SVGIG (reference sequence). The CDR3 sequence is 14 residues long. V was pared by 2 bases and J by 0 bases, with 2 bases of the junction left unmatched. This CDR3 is CAWSPGLSTDTQYF. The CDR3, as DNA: TGTGCCTGGAGTCCGGGACTAAGCACAGATACGCAGTATTTT.

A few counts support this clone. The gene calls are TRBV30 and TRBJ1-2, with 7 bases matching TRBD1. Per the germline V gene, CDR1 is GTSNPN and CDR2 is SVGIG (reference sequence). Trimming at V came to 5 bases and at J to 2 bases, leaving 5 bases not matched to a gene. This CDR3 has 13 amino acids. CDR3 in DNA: TGTGCCTGGTATCGACAGGGAAACTATGGCTACACCTTC. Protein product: CAWYRQGNYGYTF.

CDR3 sequence: CASSDSPNTEAFF. Written as DNA, the CDR3 is TGTGCCAGTAGTGACAGCCCTAACACTGAAGCTTTCTTT. This chain joins TRBV19 and TRBJ1-1, with D perhaps TRBD1 (5 bases). CDR3 size: 13 residues. Germline V CDR1 and CDR2: LNHDA, SQIVND (reference sequence). Trimming shortened V by 5 bases and J by 2 bases, and 9 bases separated the two germline ends.

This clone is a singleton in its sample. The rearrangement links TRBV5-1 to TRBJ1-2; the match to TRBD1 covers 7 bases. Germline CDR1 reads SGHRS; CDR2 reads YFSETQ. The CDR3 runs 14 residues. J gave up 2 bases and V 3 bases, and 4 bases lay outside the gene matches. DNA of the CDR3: TGCGCCAGCAGCTGGGGACAGACCAACTATGGCTACACCTTC. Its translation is CASSWGQTNYGYTF.

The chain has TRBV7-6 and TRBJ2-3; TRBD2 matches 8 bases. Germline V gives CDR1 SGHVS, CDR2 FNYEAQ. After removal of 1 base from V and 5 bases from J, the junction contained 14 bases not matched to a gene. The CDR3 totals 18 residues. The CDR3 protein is CASSLVVQSGSRIDTQYF. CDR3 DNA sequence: TGTGCCAGCAGCTTAGTAGTCCAGAGCGGGAGCCGGATAGATACGCAGTATTTT.

The CDR3 region is CASSLAHRGSGNTIYF. The CDR3 coding sequence is TGTGCCAGCAGCTTAGCGCACAGGGGCTCGGGAAACACCATATATTTT. The chain has TRBV7-6 and TRBJ1-3; 7 nucleotides line up with TRBD1. The germline V gene has CDR1 SGHVS and CDR2 FNYEAQ. This CDR3 has 16 amino acids. V lost 0 bases and J lost 4; bases outside the gene matches: 6.

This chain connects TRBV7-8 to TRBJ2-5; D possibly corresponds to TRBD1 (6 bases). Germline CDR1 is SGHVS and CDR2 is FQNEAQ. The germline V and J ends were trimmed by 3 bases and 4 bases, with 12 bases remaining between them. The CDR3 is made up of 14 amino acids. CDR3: CASSLMQGRETQYF. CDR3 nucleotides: TGTGCCAGCAGCTTGATGCAGGGGCGAGAGACCCAGTACTTC.

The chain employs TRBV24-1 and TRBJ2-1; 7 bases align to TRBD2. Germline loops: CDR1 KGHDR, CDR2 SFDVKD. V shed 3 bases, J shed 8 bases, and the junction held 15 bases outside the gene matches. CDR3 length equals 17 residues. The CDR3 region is CATSDPWVAGEKDEQFF. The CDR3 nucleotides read TGTGCCACCAGTGATCCCTGGGTGGCGGGAGAAAAGGATGAGCAGTTCTTC.

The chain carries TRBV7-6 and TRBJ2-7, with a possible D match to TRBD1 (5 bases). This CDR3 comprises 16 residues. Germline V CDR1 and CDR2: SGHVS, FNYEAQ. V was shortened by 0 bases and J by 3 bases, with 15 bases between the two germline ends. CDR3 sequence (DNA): TGTGCCAGCAGCTTAGCTTTTGGGCAGGGTCTCTACGAGCAGTACTTC. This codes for CASSLAFGQGLYEQYF.

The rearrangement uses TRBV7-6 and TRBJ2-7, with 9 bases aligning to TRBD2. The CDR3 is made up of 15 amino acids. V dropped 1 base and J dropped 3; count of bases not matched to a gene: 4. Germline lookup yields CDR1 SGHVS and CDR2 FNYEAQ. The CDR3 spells CASSLEGLANYEQYF. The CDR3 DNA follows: TGTGCCAGCAGCTTAGAGGGACTAGCAAACTACGAGCAGTACTTC.

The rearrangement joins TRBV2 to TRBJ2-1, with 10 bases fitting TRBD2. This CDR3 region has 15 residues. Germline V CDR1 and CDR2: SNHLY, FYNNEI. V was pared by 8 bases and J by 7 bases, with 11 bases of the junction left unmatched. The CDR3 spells CASDRASGSINEQFF. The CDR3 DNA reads TGTGCCAGCGATCGGGCTAGCGGGAGTATAAATGAGCAGTTCTTC.

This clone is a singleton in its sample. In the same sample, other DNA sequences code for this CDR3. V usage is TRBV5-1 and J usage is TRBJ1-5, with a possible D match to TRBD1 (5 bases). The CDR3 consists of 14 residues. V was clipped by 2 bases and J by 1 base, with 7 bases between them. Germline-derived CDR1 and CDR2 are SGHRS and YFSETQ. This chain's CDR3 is CASSLAGSNQPQHF. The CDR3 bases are TGCGCCAGCAGCTTAGCAGGGAGCAATCAGCCCCAGCATTTT.

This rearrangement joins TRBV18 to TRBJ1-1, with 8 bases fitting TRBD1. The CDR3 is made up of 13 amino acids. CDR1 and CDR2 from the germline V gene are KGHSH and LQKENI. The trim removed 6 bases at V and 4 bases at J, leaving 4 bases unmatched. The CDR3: CASSRQGSTEAFF. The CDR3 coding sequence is TGTGCCAGCTCTCGACAGGGGTCCACTGAAGCTTTCTTT. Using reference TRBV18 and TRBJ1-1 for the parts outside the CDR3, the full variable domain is NAGVMQNPRHLVRRRGQEARLRCSPMKGHSHVYWYRQLPEEGLKFMVYLQKENIIDESGMPKERFSAEFPKEGPSILRIQQVVRGDSAAYFCASSRQGSTEAFFGQGTRLTVV.